Each of the 5 T cell receptor beta chains below was sequenced from the same sample in a study of T cell responses to AZD1222 COVID-19 vaccine. Data came from immunoSEQ multiplex PCR; TCRdb stores just in-frame clones and leaves some out. The sample gives about 110,000 clones, 94% of which show up once; around 3% is in the top ten. This specimen consisted of peripheral blood, obtained 28 days after the second AZD1222 dose. These receptors all come from an adult who received the AZD1222 COVID-19 vaccine.

The chain employs TRBV4-1 and TRBJ2-7, with TRBD2 matching 10 bases. CDR3 size: 16 residues. The J segment lost 6 bases and the V segment lost 1 base, leaving 9 bases of the junction unmatched. From germline, CDR1 is MGHRA and CDR2 YSYEKL. As DNA, the CDR3 is TGCGCCAGCAGCCAAGTGTCTAGCGGGAGATTAGCCGAGCAGTACTTC. Amino acid sequence: CASSQVSSGRLAEQYF.

The chain employs TRBV6-7 and TRBJ2-7; no reliable D call. TRBV6-7 is an ORF; its function is uncertain. V lost 0 bases to trimming and J lost 1 base, with 13 bases between them. The CDR3 extends over 16 amino acids. In DNA, the CDR3 is TGTGCCAGCAGTTACTCGCCCCTCCACGATTCCTACGAGCAGTACTTC. As protein: CASSYSPLHDSYEQYF.

V is TRBV10-1 and J is TRBJ1-2; weak D call: TRBD1 (6 bases). The V end lost 6 bases, the J end lost 3 bases, and 11 bases lay between the germline ends. CDR3 size: 13 residues. CDR1 and CDR2 from the germline V gene are WNHNN and SYGVQD (reference sequence). The CDR3 region has the DNA TGCGCCAGCAGGGAGGGGGGCGACTATGGCTACACCTTC. Translating gives CASREGGDYGYTF.

The chain combines TRBV20-1 with TRBJ1-4; maybe TRBD1 (6 bases). Germline V gene sequence: CDR1 DFQATT, CDR2 SNEGSKA (reference sequence). V was trimmed by 6 bases and J by 11 bases, leaving 13 bases between them. This CDR3 has 11 amino acids. The CDR3 region is CSAYDRTKLFF. DNA of the CDR3: TGCAGTGCGTACGACAGGACGAAACTGTTTTTT.

The chain is built from TRBV3-1 (or the pseudogene TRBV3-2) and TRBJ2-7; TRBD1 or TRBD2 may be the D gene (6 bases each). Looked up from germline, CDR1 is LGHDT and CDR2 is YNNKEL (reference sequence). This CDR3 comprises 17 residues. V was cut by 1 base and J by 0 bases, with 16 bases left in between. The CDR3 protein is CASSQGWGAESSYEQYF. CDR3 coding DNA: TGTGCCAGCAGCCAAGGATGGGGGGCCGAGAGCTCCTACGAGCAGTACTTC.